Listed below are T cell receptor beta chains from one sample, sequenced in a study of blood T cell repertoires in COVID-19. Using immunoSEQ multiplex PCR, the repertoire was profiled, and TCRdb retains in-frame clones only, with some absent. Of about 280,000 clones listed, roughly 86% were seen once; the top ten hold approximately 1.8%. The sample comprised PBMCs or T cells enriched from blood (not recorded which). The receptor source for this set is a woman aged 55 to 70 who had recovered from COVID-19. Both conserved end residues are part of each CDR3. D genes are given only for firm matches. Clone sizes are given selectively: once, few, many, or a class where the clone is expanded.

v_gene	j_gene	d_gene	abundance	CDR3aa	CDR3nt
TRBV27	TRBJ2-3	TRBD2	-	CASRAPGLAGVRDGTDTQYF	TGTGCCAGCAGGGCACCGGGACTAGCGGGAGTGCGGGATGGGACAGATACGCAGTATTTT
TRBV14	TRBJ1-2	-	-	CASSGSIVGGYTF	TGTGCCAGCAGCGGGAGTATCGTTGGGGGCTACACCTTC
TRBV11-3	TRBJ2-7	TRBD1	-	CASSLGQGGYEQYF	TGTGCCAGCAGCTTAGGACAGGGGGGCTACGAGCAGTACTTC
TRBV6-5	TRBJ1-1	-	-	CASRIRRDPTQAFF	TGTGCCAGCAGGATCAGGAGGGATCCAACCCAAGCTTTCTTT
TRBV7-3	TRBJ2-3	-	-	CASSPSSTDTQYF	TGTGCCAGCAGCCCATCCAGCACAGATACGCAGTATTTT
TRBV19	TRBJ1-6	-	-	CASSLETANSPLHF	TGTGCCAGTAGCCTTGAGACAGCGAATTCACCCCTCCACTTT
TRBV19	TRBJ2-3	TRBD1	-	CASNIGQGTDTQYF	TGTGCCAGTAATATCGGACAGGGGACAGATACGCAGTATTTT
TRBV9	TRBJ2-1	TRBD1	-	CASSPLPWTGLSNEQFF	TGTGCCAGCAGCCCCCTCCCTTGGACAGGTTTAAGCAATGAGCAGTTCTTC
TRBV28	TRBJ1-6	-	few	CASSLTGLAYNSPLHF	TGTGCCAGCAGCTTAACGGGGTTAGCCTATAATTCACCCCTCCACTTT
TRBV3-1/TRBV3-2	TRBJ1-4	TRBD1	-	CASSPDRGAEKLFF	TGTGCCAGCAGCCCAGACAGGGGAGCCGAAAAACTGTTTTTT
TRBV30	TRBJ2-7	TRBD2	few	CAWRSSGRLYEQYF	TGTGCCTGGAGGTCTAGCGGGAGACTCTACGAGCAGTACTTC
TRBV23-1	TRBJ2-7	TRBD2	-	CASTREGAYEQYF	TGCGCCAGCACGAGGGAGGGAGCCTACGAGCAGTACTTC
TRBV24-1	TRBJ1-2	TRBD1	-	CATKPGTGNYGYTF	TGTGCCACCAAACCCGGGACAGGGAACTATGGCTACACCTTC